Listed below are T cell receptor beta chains from one sample, sequenced in a study of blood T cell repertoires in COVID-19. This table comes from immunoSEQ multiplex PCR, and its TCRdb copy is limited to in-frame clones, with some not included. The data contain roughly 300,000 clones, 65% to 90% of them singletons. The material sequenced was peripheral blood. The receptors stem from a human donor in a cohort sampled during active COVID-19. The CDR3 runs from the conserved cysteine through the conserved F or W. The D gene is left open where the match is weak. Clone size, where shown, is once, few, many, or a class for clones that have expanded.

V	size	D	J	CDR3	DNA
TRBV6-5	.	.	TRBJ1-1	CASSYWGLGNTEAFF	TGTGCCAGCAGTTACTGGGGGCTCGGGAACACTGAAGCTTTCTTT
TRBV2	once	.	TRBJ2-3	CASTMGLITDTQYF	TGTGCCAGCACCATGGGACTTATCACAGATACGCAGTATTTT
TRBV7-3	.	TRBD1	TRBJ2-5	CASSHQLDRGRETQYF	TGTGCCAGCAGCCATCAACTCGACAGGGGGCGAGAGACCCAGTACTTC
TRBV6-5	.	TRBD1	TRBJ1-5	CASSYGQGNQPQHF	TGTGCCAGCAGTTACGGACAGGGCAATCAGCCCCAGCATTTT
TRBV29-1	.	TRBD2	TRBJ2-1	CSVASGGGPNEQFF	TGCAGCGTGGCTAGCGGGGGGGGCCCCAATGAGCAGTTCTTC
TRBV3-1/TRBV3-2	.	.	TRBJ1-6	CASSTARASPLHF	TGTGCCAGCAGCACGGCCAGGGCTTCACCCCTCCACTTT
TRBV6-5	.	.	TRBJ2-7	CASRSGLGYEQYF	TGTGCCAGCAGATCAGGGTTAGGCTACGAGCAGTACTTC
TRBV4-2	.	.	TRBJ1-1	CASSLAGPRGTEAFF	TGTGCCAGCAGTCTGGCAGGCCCCCGAGGGACTGAAGCTTTCTTT
TRBV28	.	.	TRBJ1-2	CASSLGHYGYTF	TGTGCCAGCAGTTTAGGACATTATGGCTACACCTTC
TRBV11-3	once	.	TRBJ2-3	CASSPAGFGTDTQYF	TGTGCCAGCAGCCCCGCGGGGTTCGGCACAGATACGCAGTATTTT
TRBV20-1	.	TRBD1	TRBJ1-5	CSASTHRGGQPQHF	TGCAGTGCTAGTACCCACAGGGGCGGTCAGCCCCAGCATTTT
TRBV7-2	.	.	TRBJ1-2	CASSLGTHYGYTF	TGTGCCAGCAGCTTGGGGACACACTATGGCTACACCTTC
TRBV10-2	.	.	TRBJ2-1	CASSGQVNTNEQFF	TGCGCCAGCAGTGGACAGGTAAACACGAATGAGCAGTTCTTC
TRBV12-5	.	.	TRBJ2-3	CAASRVTDTQYF	TGTGCCGCTAGCCGTGTAACAGATACGCAGTATTTT
TRBV12-2	.	.	TRBJ1-5	CASRLRGDSRPNQPQHF	TGTGCAAGTCGCTTAAGGGGGGACAGTCGCCCCAATCAGCCCCAGCATTTT
TRBV10-3	.	TRBD2	TRBJ2-3	CAISGAGGGTDTQYF	TGTGCCATCAGTGGAGCGGGGGGGGGCACAGATACGCAGTATTTT
TRBV11-2	.	TRBD1	TRBJ2-7	CASSPIPRDRGMTYEQYF	TGTGCCAGCAGCCCGATACCCCGGGACAGGGGTATGACCTACGAGCAGTACTTC
TRBV12-3/TRBV12-4	once	.	TRBJ1-4	CASSDSEKLFF	TGTGCCAGCAGTGACAGCGAAAAACTGTTTTTT
TRBV5-6	once	TRBD1	TRBJ1-2	CASRFTGGRGYTF	TGTGCCAGCAGATTCACAGGGGGGAGAGGCTACACCTTC
TRBV5-6	.	.	TRBJ2-7	CASSFPDSRSYEQYF	TGTGCCAGCAGCTTTCCCGACAGCCGCTCCTACGAGCAGTACTTC
TRBV30	.	.	TRBJ1-2	CASRVFYYGYTF	TGTGCCTCCAGGGTCTTTTACTATGGCTACACCTTC
TRBV19	.	.	TRBJ1-2	CASSIDLGGSNYGYTF	TGTGCCAGTAGTATAGATCTTGGCGGATCTAACTATGGCTACACCTTC
TRBV12-3/TRBV12-4	.	.	TRBJ2-1	CASSHADEQFF	TGTGCCAGCAGCCACGCGGATGAGCAGTTCTTC
TRBV11-2	.	.	TRBJ1-1	CASSLMFMNTEAFF	TGTGCCAGCAGCTTAATGTTTATGAACACTGAAGCTTTCTTT
TRBV20-1	.	.	TRBJ2-7	CSARGGYEQYF	TGCAGTGCTAGAGGAGGCTACGAGCAGTACTTC
TRBV5-1	.	.	TRBJ2-2	CASSSGTLNTGELFF	TGCGCCAGCAGTTCCGGGACACTGAACACCGGGGAGCTGTTTTTT
TRBV7-8	once	TRBD1	TRBJ2-3	CASRGIQGADTQYF	TGTGCCAGCAGGGGAATACAGGGGGCGGATACGCAGTATTTT
TRBV6-5	once	.	TRBJ1-2	CASSYSRGFEGYTF	TGTGCCAGCAGTTACTCGAGAGGTTTCGAGGGCTACACCTTC
TRBV7-3	.	TRBD1	TRBJ2-1	CASSLKGGTYNEQFF	TGTGCCAGCAGCTTAAAAGGGGGCACCTACAATGAGCAGTTCTTC
TRBV10-2	.	.	TRBJ1-5	CASSELAARGPQHF	TGCGCCAGCAGTGAGCTAGCTGCCCGGGGGCCCCAGCATTTT
TRBV18	.	TRBD1	TRBJ1-3	CASSPPGTAGNTIYF	TGTGCCAGCTCACCACCGGGGACAGCTGGAAACACCATATATTTT
TRBV7-2	few	.	TRBJ2-3	CASSLVGTRVPGTDTQYF	TGTGCCAGCAGCTTAGTTGGCACTAGAGTCCCTGGCACAGATACGCAGTATTTT
TRBV13	once	.	TRBJ2-3	CASSQGRTDTQYF	TGTGCCAGCAGCCAGGGCCGCACAGATACGCAGTATTTT
TRBV21-1	.	.	TRBJ2-7	CASSKGQFGTSTSYEQYF	TGTGCCAGCAGCAAAGGTCAATTTGGGACTAGCACATCCTACGAGCAGTACTTC
TRBV24-1	.	TRBD1	TRBJ1-4	CATSDPGQGAEKLFF	TGTGCCACCAGTGACCCAGGACAGGGAGCCGAAAAACTGTTTTTT
TRBV9	.	.	TRBJ2-3	CASSAPDYAGTDTQYF	TGTGCCAGCAGCGCTCCAGACTACGCGGGCACAGATACGCAGTATTTT
TRBV18	.	.	TRBJ2-7	CASSPVPSYEQYF	TGTGCCAGCTCACCAGTCCCCAGTTACGAGCAGTACTTC
TRBV19	.	.	TRBJ2-1	CASSPERNEQFF	TGTGCCAGTAGTCCCGAGCGGAATGAGCAGTTCTTC
TRBV4-1	.	TRBD1	TRBJ1-1	CASSRWDRGGTEAFF	TGCGCCAGCAGCCGATGGGACAGGGGAGGTACTGAAGCTTTCTTT
TRBV13	.	.	TRBJ2-7	CASSSGPGGKQYF	TGTGCCAGCAGCTCCGGCCCCGGGGGAAAGCAGTACTTC